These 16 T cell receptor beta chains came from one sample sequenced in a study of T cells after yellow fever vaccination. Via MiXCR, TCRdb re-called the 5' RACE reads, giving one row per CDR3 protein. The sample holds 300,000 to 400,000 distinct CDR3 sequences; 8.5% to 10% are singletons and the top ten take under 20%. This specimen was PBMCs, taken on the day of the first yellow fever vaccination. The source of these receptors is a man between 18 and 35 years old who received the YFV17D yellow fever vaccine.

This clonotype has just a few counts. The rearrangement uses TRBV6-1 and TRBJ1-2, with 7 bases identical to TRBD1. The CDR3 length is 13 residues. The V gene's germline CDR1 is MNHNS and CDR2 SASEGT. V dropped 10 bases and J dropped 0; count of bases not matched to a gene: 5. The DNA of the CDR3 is TGTGCCACCCACACAGGGGCTAACTATGGCTACACCTTC. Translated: CATHTGANYGYTF.

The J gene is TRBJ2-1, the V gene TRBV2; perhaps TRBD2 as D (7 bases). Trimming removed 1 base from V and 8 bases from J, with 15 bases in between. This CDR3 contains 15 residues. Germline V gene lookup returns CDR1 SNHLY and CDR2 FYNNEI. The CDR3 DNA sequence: TGTGCCAGCAGTGAAGGAGCGGGGCCAGGGGATGAGCAGTTCTTC. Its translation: CASSEGAGPGDEQFF.

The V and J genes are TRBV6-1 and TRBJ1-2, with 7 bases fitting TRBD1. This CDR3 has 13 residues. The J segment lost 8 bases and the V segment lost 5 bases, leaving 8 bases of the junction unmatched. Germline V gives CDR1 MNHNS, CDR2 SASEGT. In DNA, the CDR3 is TGTGCCAGCAGTCCTACAGGGGAAATCGGCTACACCTTC. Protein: CASSPTGEIGYTF.

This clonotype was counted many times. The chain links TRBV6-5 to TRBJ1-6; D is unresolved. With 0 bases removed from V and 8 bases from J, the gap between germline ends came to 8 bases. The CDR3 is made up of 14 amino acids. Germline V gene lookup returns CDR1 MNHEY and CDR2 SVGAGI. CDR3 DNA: TGTGCCAGCAGTTACTCCGAGGTAGATTCACCCCTCCACTTT. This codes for CASSYSEVDSPLHF.

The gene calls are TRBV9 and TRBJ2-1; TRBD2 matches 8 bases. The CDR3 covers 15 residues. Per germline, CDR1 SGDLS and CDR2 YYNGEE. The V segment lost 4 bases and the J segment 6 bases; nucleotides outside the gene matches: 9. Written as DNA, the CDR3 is TGTGCCAGCAGCCAGTCAGGGACTAGTTTCAATGAGCAGTTCTTC. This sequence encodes CASSQSGTSFNEQFF.

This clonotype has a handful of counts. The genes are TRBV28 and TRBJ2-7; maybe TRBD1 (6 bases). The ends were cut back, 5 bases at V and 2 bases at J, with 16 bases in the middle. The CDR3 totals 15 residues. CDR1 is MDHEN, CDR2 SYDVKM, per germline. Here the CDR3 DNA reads TGTGCCAGCAGTGAGACAGGAGTTATTCCCTACGAGCAGTACGTC. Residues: CASSETGVIPYEQYV.

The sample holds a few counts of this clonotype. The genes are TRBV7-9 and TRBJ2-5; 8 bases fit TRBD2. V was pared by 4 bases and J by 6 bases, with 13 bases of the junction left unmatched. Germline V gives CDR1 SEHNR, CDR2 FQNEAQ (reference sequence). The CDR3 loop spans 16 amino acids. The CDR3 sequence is CASSWTPGLDKQTQYF. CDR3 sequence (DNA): TGTGCCAGCAGCTGGACACCGGGACTAGATAAACAGACCCAGTACTTC.

CDR3 in amino acids: CSCDGLNTEAFF. The CDR3 DNA reads TGCAGCTGTGACGGGCTGAACACTGAAGCTTTCTTT. This chain links TRBV29-1 with TRBJ1-1, with D unresolved. This CDR3 is built from 12 residues. The germline V gene has CDR1 SQVTM and CDR2 ANQGSEA. V dropped 8 bases and J dropped 0 bases, with 10 bases sitting between them.

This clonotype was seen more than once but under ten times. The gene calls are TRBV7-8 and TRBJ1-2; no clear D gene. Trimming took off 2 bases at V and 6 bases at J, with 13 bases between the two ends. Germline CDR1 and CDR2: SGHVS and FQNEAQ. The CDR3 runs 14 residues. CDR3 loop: CASSLLRGVDGYTF. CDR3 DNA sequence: TGTGCCAGCAGCTTATTACGGGGTGTGGATGGCTACACCTTC.

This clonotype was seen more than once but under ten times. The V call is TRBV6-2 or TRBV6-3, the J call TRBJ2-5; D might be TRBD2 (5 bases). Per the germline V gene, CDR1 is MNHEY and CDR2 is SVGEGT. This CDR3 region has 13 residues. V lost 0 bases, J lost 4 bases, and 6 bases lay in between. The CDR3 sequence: CASSYSSGETQYF. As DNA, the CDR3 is TGTGCCAGCAGTTACTCCAGCGGAGAGACCCAGTACTTC.

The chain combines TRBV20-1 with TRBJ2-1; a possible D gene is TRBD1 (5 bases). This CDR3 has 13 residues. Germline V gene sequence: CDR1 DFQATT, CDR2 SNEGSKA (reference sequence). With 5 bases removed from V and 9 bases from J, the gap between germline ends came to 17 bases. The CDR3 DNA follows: TGCAGTGCTGACGACGAAGGGGTGGGTGAGCAGTTCTTC. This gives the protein CSADDEGVGEQFF.

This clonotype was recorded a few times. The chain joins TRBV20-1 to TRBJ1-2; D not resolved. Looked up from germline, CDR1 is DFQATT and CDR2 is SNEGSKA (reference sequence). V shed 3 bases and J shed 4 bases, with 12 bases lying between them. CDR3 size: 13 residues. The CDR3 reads CSASFRLIYGYTF. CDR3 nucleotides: TGCAGTGCTAGTTTCAGGTTAATCTATGGCTACACCTTC.

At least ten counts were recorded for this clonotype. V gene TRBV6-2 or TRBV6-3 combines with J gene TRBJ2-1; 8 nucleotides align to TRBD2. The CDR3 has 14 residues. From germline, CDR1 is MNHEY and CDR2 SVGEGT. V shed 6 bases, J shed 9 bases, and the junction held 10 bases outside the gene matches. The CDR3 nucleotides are TGTGCCAGCAGCGGGACTAGTTGGTCGGCTGAGCAGTTCTTC. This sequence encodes CASSGTSWSAEQFF.

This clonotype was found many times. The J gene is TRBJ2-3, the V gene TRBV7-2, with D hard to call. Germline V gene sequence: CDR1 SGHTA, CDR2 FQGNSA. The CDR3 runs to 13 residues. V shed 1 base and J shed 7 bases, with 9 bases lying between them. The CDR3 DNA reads TGTGCCAGCAGCTTAGAAGCCGAAAATACGCAGTATTTT. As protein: CASSLEAENTQYF.

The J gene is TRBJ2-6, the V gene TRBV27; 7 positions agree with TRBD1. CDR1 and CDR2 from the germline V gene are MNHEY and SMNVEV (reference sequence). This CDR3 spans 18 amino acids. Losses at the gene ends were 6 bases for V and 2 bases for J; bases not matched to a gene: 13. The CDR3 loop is CASSSRQGDTAGANVLTF. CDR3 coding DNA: TGTGCCAGCAGCTCCCGGCAGGGGGATACCGCTGGGGCCAACGTCCTGACTTTC.

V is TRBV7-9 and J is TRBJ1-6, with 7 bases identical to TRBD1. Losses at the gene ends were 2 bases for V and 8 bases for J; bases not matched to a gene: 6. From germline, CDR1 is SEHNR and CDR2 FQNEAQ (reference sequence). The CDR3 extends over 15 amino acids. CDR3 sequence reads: CASSLLGTADSPLHF. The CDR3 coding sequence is TGTGCCAGCAGCTTATTAGGGACAGCGGATTCACCCCTCCACTTT.